The rows below give T cell receptor beta chains drawn from one sample of a study of T cells in Graves' hyperthyroidism and ophthalmopathy. TCRdb recomputed calls from the multiplex PCR reads with MiXCR, one row per CDR3 protein. The table includes more than 150,000 distinct CDR3 sequences, 17% detected once. The specimen sequenced was blood. The receptors were gathered from a woman aged 45-60 years with Graves' hyperthyroidism. Each CDR3 is given with its conserved first and last residue. The D gene is left open where the match is weak. Clone size appears in some rows only: once, few, many, or a class for an expanded clone.

D: NA; size: many; J: TRBJ1-3; V: TRBV7-2; CDR3: CASSERAGNTIYF; DNA: TGTGCCAGCAGCGAAAGGGCCGGAAACACCATATATTTT
D: NA; size: many; J: TRBJ1-1; V: TRBV6-1; CDR3: CATHPRGTNTEAFF; DNA: TGTGCCACCCACCCCCGAGGGACTAACACTGAAGCTTTCTTT
D: TRBD1; size: many; J: TRBJ2-7; V: TRBV6-1; CDR3: CATRQGMESYEQYF; DNA: TGTGCCACACGACAGGGGATGGAGTCCTACGAGCAGTACTTC
D: TRBD1; size: many; J: TRBJ1-1; V: TRBV6-1; CDR3: CASSYQGAVEAFF; DNA: TGTGCCAGCAGTTACCAGGGGGCGGTTGAAGCTTTCTTT
D: NA; size: many; J: TRBJ2-2; V: TRBV28; CDR3: CASSSGFGGELFF; DNA: TGTGCCAGCAGCTCAGGGTTTGGCGGGGAGCTGTTTTTT
D: NA; size: many; J: TRBJ2-3; V: TRBV5-1; CDR3: CASSLSGVGTDTQYF; DNA: TGCGCCAGCAGCCTCTCCGGTGTCGGGACAGATACGCAGTATTTT
D: TRBD2; size: many; J: TRBJ2-7; V: TRBV28; CDR3: CASSSTGTTYEQYF; DNA: TGTGCCAGCAGTTCCACCGGGACTACCTACGAGCAGTACTTC
D: TRBD1; size: NA; J: TRBJ2-1; V: TRBV4-3; CDR3: CASSQDRRTGGYNEQFF; DNA: TGCGCCAGCAGCCAAGATCGAAGGACAGGGGGGTACAATGAGCAGTTCTTC
D: NA; size: many; J: TRBJ2-5; V: TRBV6-1; CDR3: CASRALLGPRETQYF; DNA: TGTGCCAGCAGGGCCCTTCTAGGGCCTCGGGAGACCCAGTACTTC
D: TRBD1; size: NA; J: TRBJ1-2; V: TRBV29-1; CDR3: CSPRGTGSGYTF; DNA: TGCAGCCCGAGGGGGACAGGGTCTGGCTACACCTTC
D: NA; size: many; J: TRBJ1-2; V: TRBV4-1; CDR3: CASSQVGTGKIHGYTF; DNA: TGCGCCAGCAGCCAAGTTGGTACAGGGAAGATACATGGCTACACCTTC
D: TRBD2; size: many; J: TRBJ2-2; V: TRBV15; CDR3: CATSVGGASNTGELFF; DNA: TGTGCCACCAGCGTCGGGGGGGCGTCGAACACCGGGGAGCTGTTTTTT
D: NA; size: many; J: TRBJ1-2; V: TRBV28; CDR3: CASSLRGLFYGYTF; DNA: TGTGCCAGCAGCCTTCGGGGACTTTTCTATGGCTACACCTTC
D: NA; size: many; J: TRBJ1-1; V: TRBV20-1; CDR3: CSPIRRGSPEAFF; DNA: TGCAGCCCAATTCGTAGGGGTAGTCCTGAAGCTTTCTTT
D: TRBD2; size: NA; J: TRBJ2-1; V: TRBV4-3; CDR3: CASSQYRGGAYNEQFF; DNA: TGCGCCAGCAGCCAATACCGTGGGGGGGCCTACAATGAGCAGTTCTTC
D: NA; size: many; J: TRBJ2-1; V: TRBV28; CDR3: CASSSGGTLNNEQFF; DNA: TGTGCCAGCAGTTCTGGCGGGACCCTTAACAATGAGCAGTTCTTC
D: TRBD2; size: many; J: TRBJ2-3; V: TRBV2; CDR3: CASRGLAGKYAQYF; DNA: TGTGCCAGCAGGGGACTAGCGGGGAAGTATGCGCAGTATTTT
D: NA; size: few; J: TRBJ1-2; V: TRBV19; CDR3: CASQTFEASRNPNYGYTF; DNA: TGTGCCAGTCAAACGTTCGAGGCATCACGAAATCCTAACTATGGCTACACCTTC
D: TRBD1; size: many; J: TRBJ1-2; V: TRBV27; CDR3: CASSLLVSTGVGGYTF; DNA: TGTGCCAGCAGTTTATTAGTTTCCACAGGGGTTGGTGGCTACACCTTC
D: TRBD1; size: many; J: TRBJ1-1; V: TRBV9; CDR3: CASSGQGPGAFF; DNA: TGTGCCAGCAGCGGACAGGGACCGGGAGCTTTCTTT
D: NA; size: few; J: TRBJ1-5; V: TRBV7-6; CDR3: CASSLRWQTSNQPQHF; DNA: TGTGCCAGCAGCTTACGATGGCAGACTAGCAATCAGCCCCAGCATTTT
D: TRBD1; size: many; J: TRBJ1-2; V: TRBV5-1; CDR3: CASSNGDRNNYGYTF; DNA: TGCGCCAGCAGCAACGGGGACAGAAATAACTATGGCTACACCTTC
D: TRBD2; size: NA; J: TRBJ2-1; V: TRBV9; CDR3: CASSVTGTSGGQYNEQFF; DNA: TGTGCCAGCAGCGTTACCGGGACTAGCGGGGGACAATACAATGAGCAGTTCTTC
D: NA; size: many; J: TRBJ1-1; V: TRBV3-1; CDR3: CASIGETDTEAFF; DNA: TGTGCCAGCATTGGGGAAACTGACACTGAAGCTTTCTTT
D: NA; size: NA; J: TRBJ2-3; V: TRBV4-1; CDR3: CASSHYSADTQYF; DNA: TGCGCCAGCAGCCATTACAGTGCAGATACGCAGTATTTT
D: NA; size: many; J: TRBJ2-1; V: TRBV28; CDR3: CASSLAGPGSYNEQFF; DNA: TGTGCCAGCAGTTTGGCAGGGCCCGGCTCCTACAATGAGCAGTTCTTC
D: TRBD2; size: many; J: TRBJ2-5; V: TRBV15; CDR3: CATNLAGGRETQYF; DNA: TGTGCCACCAACTTAGCGGGGGGGCGAGAGACCCAGTACTTC
D: NA; size: many; J: TRBJ2-3; V: TRBV2; CDR3: CASSPRRPFTDTQYF; DNA: TGTGCCAGCAGCCCACGGCGACCATTCACAGATACGCAGTATTTT
D: NA; size: NA; J: TRBJ2-1; V: TRBV5-4; CDR3: CASSLCGGKNEQFF; DNA: TGTGCCAGCAGCTTGTGTGGGGGGAAGAATGAGCAGTTCTTC
D: NA; size: many; J: TRBJ1-1; V: TRBV6-1; CDR3: CASSTYREGFSAEAFF; DNA: TGTGCCAGCAGTACCTACAGGGAGGGATTTTCGGCTGAAGCTTTCTTT
D: NA; size: many; J: TRBJ2-2; V: TRBV5-1; CDR3: CASSHDPSGSATGELFF; DNA: TGCGCCAGCAGCCACGACCCAAGTGGTTCGGCCACCGGGGAGCTGTTTTTT
D: NA; size: few; J: TRBJ1-1; V: TRBV4-1; CDR3: CASSQEGEVNTEAFF; DNA: TGCGCCAGCAGCCAAGAAGGAGAAGTAAACACTGAAGCTTTCTTT
D: NA; size: once; J: TRBJ2-3; V: TRBV9; CDR3: CASSVAPPGAGTDTQYF; DNA: TGTGCCAGCAGCGTAGCTCCTCCGGGGGCGGGCACAGATACGCAGTATTTT
D: TRBD1; size: few; J: TRBJ1-3; V: TRBV19; CDR3: CASSPLGTGGFSGNTIYF; DNA: TGTGCCAGTAGTCCACTCGGGACAGGCGGATTCTCTGGAAACACCATATATTTT
D: NA; size: NA; J: TRBJ2-7; V: TRBV11-2; CDR3: CASSYRGAYHEQYF; DNA: TGTGCCAGCAGCTATCGGGGGGCCTACCACGAGCAGTACTTC
D: NA; size: many; J: TRBJ1-1; V: TRBV6-1; CDR3: CASSEPPTEAFF; DNA: TGTGCCAGCAGTGAACCGCCCACTGAAGCTTTCTTT
D: NA; size: many; J: TRBJ2-3; V: TRBV28; CDR3: CASSLRSTDTQYF; DNA: TGTGCCAGCAGTTTGAGGAGCACAGATACGCAGTATTTT
D: TRBD2; size: many; J: TRBJ2-5; V: TRBV28; CDR3: CASRLLAGGQETQYF; DNA: TGTGCCAGCAGGTTGCTAGCGGGGGGTCAAGAGACCCAGTACTTC
D: NA; size: many; J: TRBJ1-1; V: TRBV7-9; CDR3: CASSTGTSEAFF; DNA: TGTGCCAGCAGCACCGGGACATCTGAAGCTTTCTTT
D: TRBD1; size: NA; J: TRBJ1-5; V: TRBV27; CDR3: CASSRQGSNQPQHF; DNA: TGTGCCAGCAGTAGACAGGGTAGCAATCAGCCCCAGCATTTT